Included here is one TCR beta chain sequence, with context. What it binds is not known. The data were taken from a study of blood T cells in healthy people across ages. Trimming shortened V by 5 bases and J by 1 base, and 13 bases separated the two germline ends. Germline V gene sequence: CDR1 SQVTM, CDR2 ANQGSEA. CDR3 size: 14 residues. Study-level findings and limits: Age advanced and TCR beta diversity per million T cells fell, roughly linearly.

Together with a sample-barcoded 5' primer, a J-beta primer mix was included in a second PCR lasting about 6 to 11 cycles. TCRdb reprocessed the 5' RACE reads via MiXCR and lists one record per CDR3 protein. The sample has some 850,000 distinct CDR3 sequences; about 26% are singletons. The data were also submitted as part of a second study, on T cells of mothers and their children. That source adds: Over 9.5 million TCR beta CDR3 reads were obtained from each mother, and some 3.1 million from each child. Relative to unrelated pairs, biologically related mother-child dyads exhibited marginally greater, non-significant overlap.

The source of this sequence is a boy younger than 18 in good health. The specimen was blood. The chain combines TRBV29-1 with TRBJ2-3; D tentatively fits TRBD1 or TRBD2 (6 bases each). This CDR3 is CSVLGGRGTDTQYF. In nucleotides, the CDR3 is TGCAGCGTTTTGGGGGGCCGGGGCACAGATACGCAGTATTTT.